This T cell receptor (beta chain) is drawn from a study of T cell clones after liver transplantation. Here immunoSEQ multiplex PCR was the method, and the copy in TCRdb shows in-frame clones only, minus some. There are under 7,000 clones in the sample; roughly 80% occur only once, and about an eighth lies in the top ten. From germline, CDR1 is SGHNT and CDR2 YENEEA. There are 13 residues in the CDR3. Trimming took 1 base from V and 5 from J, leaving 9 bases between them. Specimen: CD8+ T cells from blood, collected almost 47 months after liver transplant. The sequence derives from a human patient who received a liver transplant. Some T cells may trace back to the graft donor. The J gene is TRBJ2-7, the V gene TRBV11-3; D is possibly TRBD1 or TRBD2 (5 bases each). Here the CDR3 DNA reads TGTGCCAGCAGCTTAGGCAGGGACCACGAGCAGTACTTC. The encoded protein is CASSLGRDHEQYF.